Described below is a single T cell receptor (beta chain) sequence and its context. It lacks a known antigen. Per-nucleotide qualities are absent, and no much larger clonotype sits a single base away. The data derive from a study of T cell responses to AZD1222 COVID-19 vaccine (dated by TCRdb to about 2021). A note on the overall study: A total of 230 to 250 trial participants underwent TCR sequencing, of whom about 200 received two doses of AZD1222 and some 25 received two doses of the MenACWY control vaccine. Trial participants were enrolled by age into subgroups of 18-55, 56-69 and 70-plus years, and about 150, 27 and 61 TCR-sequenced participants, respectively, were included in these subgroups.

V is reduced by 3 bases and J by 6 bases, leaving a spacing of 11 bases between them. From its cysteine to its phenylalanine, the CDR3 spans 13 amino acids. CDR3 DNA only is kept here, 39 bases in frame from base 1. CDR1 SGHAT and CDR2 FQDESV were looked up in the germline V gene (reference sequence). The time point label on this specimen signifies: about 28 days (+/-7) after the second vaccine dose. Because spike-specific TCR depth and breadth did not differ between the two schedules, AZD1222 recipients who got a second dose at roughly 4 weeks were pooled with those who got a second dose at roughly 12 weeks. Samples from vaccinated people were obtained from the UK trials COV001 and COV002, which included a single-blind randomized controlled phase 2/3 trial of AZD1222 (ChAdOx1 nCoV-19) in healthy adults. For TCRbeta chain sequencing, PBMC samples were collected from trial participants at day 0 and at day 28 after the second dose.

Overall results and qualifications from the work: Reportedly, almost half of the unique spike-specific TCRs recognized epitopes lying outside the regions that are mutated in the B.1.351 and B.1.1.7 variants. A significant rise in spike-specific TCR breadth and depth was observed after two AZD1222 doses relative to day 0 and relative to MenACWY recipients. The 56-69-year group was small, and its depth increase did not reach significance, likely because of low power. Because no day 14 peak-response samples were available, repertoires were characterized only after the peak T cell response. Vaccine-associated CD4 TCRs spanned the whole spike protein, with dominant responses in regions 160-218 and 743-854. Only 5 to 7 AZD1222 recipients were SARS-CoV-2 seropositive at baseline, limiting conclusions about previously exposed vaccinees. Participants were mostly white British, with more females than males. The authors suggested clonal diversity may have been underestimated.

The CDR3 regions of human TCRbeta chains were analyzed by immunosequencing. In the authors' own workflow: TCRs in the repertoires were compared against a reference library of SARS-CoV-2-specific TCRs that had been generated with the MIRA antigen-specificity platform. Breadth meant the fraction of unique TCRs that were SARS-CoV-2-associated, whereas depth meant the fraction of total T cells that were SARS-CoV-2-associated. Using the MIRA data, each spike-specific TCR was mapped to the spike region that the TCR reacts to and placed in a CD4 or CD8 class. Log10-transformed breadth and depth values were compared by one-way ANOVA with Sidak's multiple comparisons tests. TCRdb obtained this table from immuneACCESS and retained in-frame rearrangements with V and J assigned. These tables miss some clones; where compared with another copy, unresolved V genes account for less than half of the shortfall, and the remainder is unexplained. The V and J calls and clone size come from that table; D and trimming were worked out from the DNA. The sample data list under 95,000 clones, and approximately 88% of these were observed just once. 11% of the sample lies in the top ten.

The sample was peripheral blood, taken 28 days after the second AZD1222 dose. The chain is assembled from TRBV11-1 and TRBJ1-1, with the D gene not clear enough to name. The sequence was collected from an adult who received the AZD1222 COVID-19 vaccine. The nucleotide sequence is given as TGTGCCAGCAGCTTGATGGGCGTCGCTGAAGCTTTCTTT. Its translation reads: CASSLMGVAEAFF.